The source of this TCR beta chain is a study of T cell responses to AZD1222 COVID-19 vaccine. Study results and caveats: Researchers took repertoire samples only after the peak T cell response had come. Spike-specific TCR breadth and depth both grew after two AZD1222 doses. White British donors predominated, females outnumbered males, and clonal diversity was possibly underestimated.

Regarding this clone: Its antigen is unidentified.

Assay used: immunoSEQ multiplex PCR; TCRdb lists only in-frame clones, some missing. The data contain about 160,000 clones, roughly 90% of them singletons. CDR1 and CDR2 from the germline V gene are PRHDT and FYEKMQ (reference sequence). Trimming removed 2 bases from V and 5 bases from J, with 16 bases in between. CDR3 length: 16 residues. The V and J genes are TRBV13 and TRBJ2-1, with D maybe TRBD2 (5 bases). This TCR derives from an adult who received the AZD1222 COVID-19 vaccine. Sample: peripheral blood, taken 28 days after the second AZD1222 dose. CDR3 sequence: CASSLLAGAANNEQFF. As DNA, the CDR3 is TGTGCCAGCAGCTTATTGGCGGGCGCGGCAAACAATGAGCAGTTCTTC. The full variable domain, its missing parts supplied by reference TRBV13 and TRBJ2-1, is AAGVIQSPRHLIKEKRETATLKCYPIPRHDTVYWYQQGPGQDPQFLISFYEKMQSDKGSIPDRFSAQQFSDYHSELNMSSLELGDSALYFCASSLLAGAANNEQFFGPGTRLTVL.